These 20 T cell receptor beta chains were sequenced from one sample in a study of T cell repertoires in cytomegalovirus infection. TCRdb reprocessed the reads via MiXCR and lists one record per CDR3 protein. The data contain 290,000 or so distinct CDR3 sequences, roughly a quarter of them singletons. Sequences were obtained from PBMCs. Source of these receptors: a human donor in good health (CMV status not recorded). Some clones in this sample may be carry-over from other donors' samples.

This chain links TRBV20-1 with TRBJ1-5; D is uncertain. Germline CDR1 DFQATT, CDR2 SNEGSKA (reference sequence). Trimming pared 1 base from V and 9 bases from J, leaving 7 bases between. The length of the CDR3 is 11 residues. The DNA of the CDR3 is TGCAGTGCTAGAGCAGGCCTGCCCCAGCATTTT. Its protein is CSARAGLPQHF.

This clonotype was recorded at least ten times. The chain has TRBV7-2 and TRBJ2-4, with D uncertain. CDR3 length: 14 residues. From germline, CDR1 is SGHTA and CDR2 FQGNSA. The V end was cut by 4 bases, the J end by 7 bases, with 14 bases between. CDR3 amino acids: CASSSSSRENIQYF. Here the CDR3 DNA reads TGTGCCAGCAGCTCCTCGTCCCGAGAGAACATTCAGTACTTC. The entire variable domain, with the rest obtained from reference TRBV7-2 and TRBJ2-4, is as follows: GAGVSQSPSNKVTEKGKDVELRCDPISGHTALYWYRQSLGQGLEFLIYFQGNSAPDKSGLPSDRFSAERTGGSVSTLTIQRTQQEDSAVYLCASSSSSRENIQYFGAGTRLSVL.

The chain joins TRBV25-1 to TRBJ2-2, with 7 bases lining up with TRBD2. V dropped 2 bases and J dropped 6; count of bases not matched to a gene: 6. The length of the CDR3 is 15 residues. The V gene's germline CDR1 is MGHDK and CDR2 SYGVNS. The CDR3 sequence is CASSEAGREAGELFF. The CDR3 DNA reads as TGTGCCAGCAGTGAAGCAGGGAGGGAAGCCGGGGAGCTGTTTTTT. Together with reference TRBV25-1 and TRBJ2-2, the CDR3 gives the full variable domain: EADIYQTPRYLVIGTGKKITLECSQTMGHDKMYWYQQDPGMELHLIHYSYGVNSTEKGDLSSESTVSRIRTEHFPLTLESARPSHTSQYLCASSEAGREAGELFFGEGSRLTVL.

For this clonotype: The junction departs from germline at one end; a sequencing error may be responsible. In DNA form, the CDR3 reads TGCGCCAGCAACCAACAGCGGGGGGGTCGGAATGAGCAGTTCTTC. Protein: CASNQQRGGRNEQFF. The rearrangement uses TRBV4-1 and TRBJ2-1, with 10 positions matching TRBD2. The CDR3 is 15 amino acids. Germline CDR1 MGHRA, CDR2 YSYEKL.

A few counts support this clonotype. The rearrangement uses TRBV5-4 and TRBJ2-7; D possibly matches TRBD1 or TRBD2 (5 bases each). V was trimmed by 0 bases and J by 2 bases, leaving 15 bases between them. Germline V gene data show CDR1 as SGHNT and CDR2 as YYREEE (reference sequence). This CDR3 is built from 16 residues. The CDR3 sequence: CASSLAGAGPPYEQYF. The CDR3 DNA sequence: TGTGCCAGCAGCTTGGCCGGGGCGGGTCCTCCCTACGAGCAGTACTTC.

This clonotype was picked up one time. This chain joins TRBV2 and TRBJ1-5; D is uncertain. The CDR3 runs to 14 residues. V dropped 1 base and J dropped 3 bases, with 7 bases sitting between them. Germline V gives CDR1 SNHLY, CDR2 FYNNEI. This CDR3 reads CASSEGRINQPQHF. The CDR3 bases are TGTGCCAGCAGTGAAGGTCGTATCAATCAGCCCCAGCATTTT.

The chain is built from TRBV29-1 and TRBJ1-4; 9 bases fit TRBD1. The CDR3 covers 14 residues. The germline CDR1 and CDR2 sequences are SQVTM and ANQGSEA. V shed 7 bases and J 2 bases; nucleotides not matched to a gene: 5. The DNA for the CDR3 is TGCAGCGCTAGGGACAGGGTGACTAATGAAAAACTGTTTTTT. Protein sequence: CSARDRVTNEKLFF.

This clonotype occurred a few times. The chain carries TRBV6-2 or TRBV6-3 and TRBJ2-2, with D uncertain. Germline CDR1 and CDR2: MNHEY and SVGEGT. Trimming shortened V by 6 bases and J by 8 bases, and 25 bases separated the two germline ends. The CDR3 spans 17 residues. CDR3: CASRSGPGSSSPGELFF. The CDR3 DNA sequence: TGTGCCAGCAGAAGTGGGCCGGGCAGTTCCTCCCCTGGGGAGCTGTTTTTT.

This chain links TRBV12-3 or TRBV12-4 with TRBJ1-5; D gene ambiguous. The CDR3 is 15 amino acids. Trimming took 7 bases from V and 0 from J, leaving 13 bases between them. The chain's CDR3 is CASTLGLYSNQPQHF. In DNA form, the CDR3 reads TGTGCCAGCACCCTAGGCCTATATAGCAATCAGCCCCAGCATTTT.

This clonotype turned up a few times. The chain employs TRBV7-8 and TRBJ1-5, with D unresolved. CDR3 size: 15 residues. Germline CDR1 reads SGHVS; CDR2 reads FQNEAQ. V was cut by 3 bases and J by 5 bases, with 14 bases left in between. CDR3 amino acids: CASSFGLGKDQPQHF. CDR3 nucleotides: TGTGCCAGCAGCTTCGGACTGGGAAAGGATCAGCCCCAGCATTTT.

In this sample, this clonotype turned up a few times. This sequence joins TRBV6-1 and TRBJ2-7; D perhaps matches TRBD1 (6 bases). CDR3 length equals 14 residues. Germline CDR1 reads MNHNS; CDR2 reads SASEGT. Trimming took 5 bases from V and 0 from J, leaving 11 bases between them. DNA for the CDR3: TGTGCCAGCAGTAGGGACACCGACTCCTACGAGCAGTACTTC. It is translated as CASSRDTDSYEQYF.

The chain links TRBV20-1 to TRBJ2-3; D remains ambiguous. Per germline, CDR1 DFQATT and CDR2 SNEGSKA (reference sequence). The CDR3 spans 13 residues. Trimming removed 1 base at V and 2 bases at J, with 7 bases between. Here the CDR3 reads CSARGRYTDTQYF. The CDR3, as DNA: TGCAGTGCTAGAGGTCGGTACACAGATACGCAGTATTTT.

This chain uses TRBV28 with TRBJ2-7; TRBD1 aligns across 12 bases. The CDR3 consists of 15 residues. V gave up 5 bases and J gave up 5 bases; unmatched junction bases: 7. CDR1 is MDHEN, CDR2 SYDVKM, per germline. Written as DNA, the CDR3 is TGTGCCAGCAGTCCGGGGGACAGGGGGCTAAACGAGCAGTACTTC. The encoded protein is CASSPGDRGLNEQYF.

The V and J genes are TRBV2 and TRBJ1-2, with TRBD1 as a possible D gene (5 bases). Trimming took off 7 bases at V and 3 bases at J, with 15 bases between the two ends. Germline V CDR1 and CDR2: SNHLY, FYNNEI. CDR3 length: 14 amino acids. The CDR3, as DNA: TGTGCCAGCATTCGCGGGGGAAGGTACTATGGCTACACCTTC. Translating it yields CASIRGGRYYGYTF.

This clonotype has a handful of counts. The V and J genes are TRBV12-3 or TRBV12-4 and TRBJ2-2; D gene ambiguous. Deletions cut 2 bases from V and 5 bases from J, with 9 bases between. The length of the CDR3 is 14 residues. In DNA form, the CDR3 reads TGTGCCAGCAGTTTATTCAGGAAGACCGGGGAGCTGTTTTTT. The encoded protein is CASSLFRKTGELFF.

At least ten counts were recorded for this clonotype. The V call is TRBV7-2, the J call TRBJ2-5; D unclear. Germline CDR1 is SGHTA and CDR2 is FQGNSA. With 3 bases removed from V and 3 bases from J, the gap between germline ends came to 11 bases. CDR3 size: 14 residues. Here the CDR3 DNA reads TGTGCCAGCAGCTTTAGGACGGCTAAAGAGACCCAGTACTTC. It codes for CASSFRTAKETQYF.

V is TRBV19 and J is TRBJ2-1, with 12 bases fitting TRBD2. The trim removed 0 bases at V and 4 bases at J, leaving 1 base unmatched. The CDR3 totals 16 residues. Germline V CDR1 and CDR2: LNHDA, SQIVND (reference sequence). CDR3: CASSIDGLAGYNEQFF. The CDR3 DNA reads TGTGCCAGTAGTATAGACGGACTAGCGGGGTACAATGAGCAGTTCTTC.

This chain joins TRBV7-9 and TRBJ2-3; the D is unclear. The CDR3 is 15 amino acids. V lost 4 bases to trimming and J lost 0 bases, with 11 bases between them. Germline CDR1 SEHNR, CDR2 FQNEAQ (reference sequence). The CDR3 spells CASSSGETSTDTQYF. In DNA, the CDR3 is TGTGCCAGCAGCTCCGGCGAGACTAGCACAGATACGCAGTATTTT.

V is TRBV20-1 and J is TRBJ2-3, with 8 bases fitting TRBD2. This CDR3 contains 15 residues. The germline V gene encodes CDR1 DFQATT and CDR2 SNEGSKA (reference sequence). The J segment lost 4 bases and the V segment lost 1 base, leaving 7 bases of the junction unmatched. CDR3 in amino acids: CSARGPAGAPDTQYF. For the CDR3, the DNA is TGCAGTGCTAGAGGCCCAGCGGGAGCCCCAGATACGCAGTATTTT.

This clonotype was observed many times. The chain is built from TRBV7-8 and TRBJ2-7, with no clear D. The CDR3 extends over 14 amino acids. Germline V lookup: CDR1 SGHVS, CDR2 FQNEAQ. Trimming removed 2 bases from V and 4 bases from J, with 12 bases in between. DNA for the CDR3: TGTGCCAGCAGCTTACGTCCGACGGGTTACGAGCAGTACTTC. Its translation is CASSLRPTGYEQYF.